This record concerns one T cell receptor (beta chain) sequence. The source of the sample is a study of blood T cell repertoires in COVID-19. Cohort 3 donors counted as recovered after two negative PCRs, clearance, or resolved symptoms. The data were produced by immunoSEQ multiplex PCR, yet TCRdb's version contains in-frame clones alone and is incomplete. The table records around 200,000 clones, 70% to 90% of them present only once. This receptor was obtained from a man between 25 and 39 years old who had recovered from COVID-19. Input material: PBMCs or T cells enriched from blood (not recorded which).

CDR3 sequence reads: CASSREAGMREQYF. The CDR3 DNA sequence: TGTGCCAGCTCACGCGAGGCAGGGATGCGCGAGCAGTACTTC. The V and J genes are TRBV18 and TRBJ2-7; perhaps TRBD1 as D (5 bases). Trimming took 4 bases from V and 6 from J, leaving 16 bases between them. Germline V lookup: CDR1 KGHSH, CDR2 LQKENI. The CDR3 length is 14 residues.